The 13 T cell receptor beta chains below all came from one sample that was sequenced in a study of shared clonotypes between healthy human individuals. The protocol was immunoSEQ multiplex PCR, while the TCRdb copy is restricted to in-frame clones and leaves out a portion. The table has about 2.4 million clones, just over 90% seen once. Sequenced material: naive CD4+ T cells sorted from blood. Subset denoted: CD45RA+ positively selected. These receptors were obtained from a man aged 18-30 years in good health.

This chain uses TRBV6-1 with TRBJ1-4; D is undetermined. CDR1 and CDR2 from the germline V gene are MNHNS and SASEGT. The V end lost 8 bases, the J end lost 10 bases, and 11 bases lay between the germline ends. CDR3 length: 11 amino acids. CDR3 in amino acids: CASEEFRKLFF. The CDR3 region has the DNA TGTGCCAGCGAGGAATTTCGAAAACTGTTTTTT.

This chain connects TRBV6-5 to TRBJ1-2, with D maybe TRBD1 (5 bases). Per the germline V gene, CDR1 is MNHEY and CDR2 is SVGAGI. Trimming left V 3 bases short and J 8 bases short, with 10 bases between. The CDR3 runs to 12 residues. CDR3 region: CASSYRGAGYTF. In DNA, the CDR3 is TGTGCCAGCAGTTATAGGGGTGCAGGCTACACCTTC.

The chain recombines TRBV18 with TRBJ2-3; perhaps TRBD1 as D (6 bases). CDR3 length equals 15 residues. V shed 3 bases and J shed 2 bases, with 12 bases lying between them. Per the germline V gene, CDR1 is KGHSH and CDR2 is LQKENI. CDR3 protein: CASSPWTDFTDTQYF. CDR3 DNA sequence: TGTGCCAGCTCACCCTGGACAGACTTCACAGATACGCAGTATTTT.

About this clone: Other nucleotide sequences from this sample produce the same CDR3. The rearrangement joins TRBV18 to TRBJ1-6; 8 nucleotides align to TRBD1. The V gene's germline CDR1 is KGHSH and CDR2 LQKENI. The ends lost 3 bases at V and 7 bases at J; junction bases unmatched: 2. The CDR3 is made up of 14 amino acids. CDR3 sequence reads: CASSPDRGNSPLHF. DNA for the CDR3: TGTGCCAGCTCACCTGACAGGGGAAATTCACCCCTCCACTTT. Full variable domain (rest looked up from reference TRBV18 and TRBJ1-6): NAGVMQNPRHLVRRRGQEARLRCSPMKGHSHVYWYRQLPEEGLKFMVYLQKENIIDESGMPKERFSAEFPKEGPSILRIQQVVRGDSAAYFCASSPDRGNSPLHFGNGTRLTVT.

This rearrangement joins TRBV27 to TRBJ2-4; possible D gene TRBD1, 6 bases. Trimming removed 6 bases at V and 3 bases at J, with 15 bases between. This CDR3 has 15 residues. CDR1 MNHEY and CDR2 SMNVEV come from the germline V gene (reference sequence). CDR3 in DNA: TGTGCCAGCAGGGAAGGGGGTCTTGGCAAAAACATTCAGTACTTC. Its translation is CASREGGLGKNIQYF.

This sequence joins TRBV29-1 and TRBJ2-1; 11 bases map to TRBD1. Looked up from germline, CDR1 is SQVTM and CDR2 is ANQGSEA. Trimming cost V 7 bases and J 8 bases; bases outside gene matches: 10. This CDR3 contains 14 residues. CDR3 sequence: CSGKDTDRGHEQFF. CDR3 DNA sequence: TGCAGCGGCAAGGACACGGACAGGGGGCATGAGCAGTTCTTC.

This chain's CDR3 is CASSVGGGGGPKETQYF. DNA for the CDR3: TGTGCCAGCAGCGTAGGAGGAGGCGGGGGGCCCAAAGAGACCCAGTACTTC. J is TRBJ2-5 and V is TRBV9; 8 bases are a match to TRBD2. CDR1 SGDLS and CDR2 YYNGEE come from the germline V gene. This CDR3 comprises 17 residues. V shed 0 bases and J 3 bases; nucleotides not matched to a gene: 10.

J is TRBJ2-3 and V is TRBV7-9; TRBD2 matches 9 bases. With V trimmed by 4 bases and J by 4 bases, 6 bases remained unmatched. The CDR3 covers 15 residues. CDR1 SEHNR and CDR2 FQNEAQ come from the germline V gene (reference sequence). For the CDR3, the DNA is TGTGCCAGCAGCTATAGCGGGAGTACCGCAGATACGCAGTATTTT. Translation: CASSYSGSTADTQYF.

V and J are TRBV25-1 and TRBJ2-6; D unresolved. CDR1 and CDR2 from the germline V gene are MGHDK and SYGVNS. CDR3 size: 16 residues. The V end lost 3 bases, the J end lost 0 bases, and 9 bases lay between the germline ends. The CDR3 spells CASSDAHSSGANVLTF. In DNA, the CDR3 is TGTGCCAGCAGTGACGCACACTCCTCTGGGGCCAACGTCCTGACTTTC.

V usage is TRBV2 and J usage is TRBJ1-1, with D uncertain. CDR3 size: 13 residues. Trimming pared 7 bases from V and 1 base from J, leaving 10 bases between. Germline V CDR1 and CDR2: SNHLY, FYNNEI. CDR3 sequence: CASMAESNTEAFF. CDR3 coding DNA: TGTGCCAGCATGGCGGAATCGAACACTGAAGCTTTCTTT.

Only a few counts were recorded for this clone. The V gene is TRBV19, the J gene TRBJ1-1; D gene uncertain. This CDR3 is built from 15 residues. V lost 3 bases to trimming and J lost 1 base, with 12 bases between them. Germline CDR1 is LNHDA and CDR2 is SQIVND (reference sequence). The CDR3 nucleotides are TGTGCCAGTAGTATCGGGCGGGTAGCGAACACTGAAGCTTTCTTT. This encodes CASSIGRVANTEAFF.

The rearrangement links TRBV6-1 to TRBJ1-4, with a possible D match to TRBD1 (6 bases). The CDR3 length is 15 residues. V lost 4 bases and J 3 bases, leaving 12 bases between the germline ends. Germline lookup yields CDR1 MNHNS and CDR2 SASEGT. The CDR3 region has the DNA TGTGCCAGCAGTGCTGGGGGGCCGGCTAATGAAAAACTGTTTTTT. This encodes CASSAGGPANEKLFF.

Of note for this clone: Other DNA sequences in the same sample also yield this CDR3. The rearrangement joins TRBV18 to TRBJ2-7; D possibly corresponds to TRBD1 (6 bases). This CDR3 has 14 residues. The V and J ends lost 2 bases and 4 bases respectively, with 12 bases between them. CDR1 is KGHSH and CDR2 is LQKENI in the germline V gene. The CDR3 is CASSPGRGGYEQYF. In nucleotides, the CDR3 is TGTGCCAGCTCACCAGGCAGGGGTGGGTACGAGCAGTACTTC.